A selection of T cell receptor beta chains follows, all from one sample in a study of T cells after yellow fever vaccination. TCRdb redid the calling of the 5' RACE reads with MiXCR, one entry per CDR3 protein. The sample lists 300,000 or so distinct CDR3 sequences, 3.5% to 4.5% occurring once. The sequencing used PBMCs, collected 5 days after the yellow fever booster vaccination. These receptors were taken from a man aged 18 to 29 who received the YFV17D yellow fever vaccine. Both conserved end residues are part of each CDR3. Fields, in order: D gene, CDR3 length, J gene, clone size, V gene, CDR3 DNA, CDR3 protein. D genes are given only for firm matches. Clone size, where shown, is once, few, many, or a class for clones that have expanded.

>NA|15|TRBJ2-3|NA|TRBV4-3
TGCGCCAGCAGCCGACTGACTTCTAGCACAGATACGCAGTATTTT
CASSRLTSSTDTQYF
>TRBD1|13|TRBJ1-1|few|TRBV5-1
TGCGCCAGCAGCTTGTCAGGGGGCGCGGTTTGGAGCTTT
CASSLSGGAVWSF
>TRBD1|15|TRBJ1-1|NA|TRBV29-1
TGCAGCGTAGCAAGACAGGGCTGGCTGAACACTGAAGCTTTCTTT
CSVARQGWLNTEAFF
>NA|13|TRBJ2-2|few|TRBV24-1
TGTGCCACCAGGGACAGTTTTACCGGGGAGCTGTTTTTT
CATRDSFTGELFF
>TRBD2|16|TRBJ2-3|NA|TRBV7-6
TGTGCCAGCAGCTTAGCCTCGGGGGGGTGGTATGATACGCAGTATTTT
CASSLASGGWYDTQYF
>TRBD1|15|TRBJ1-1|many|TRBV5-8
TGTGCCAGCAGCCTACAGGGGGCGGAAGACACTGAAGCTTTCTTT
CASSLQGAEDTEAFF
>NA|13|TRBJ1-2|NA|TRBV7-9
TGTGCCAGCAGCTTAGAGGGGGGTCTAAGCTACACCTTC
CASSLEGGLSYTF
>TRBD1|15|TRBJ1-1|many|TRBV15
TGTGCCACCAGCAGGGACAGGGGCTTGAACACTGAAGCTTTCTTT
CATSRDRGLNTEAFF
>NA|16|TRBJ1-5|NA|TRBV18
TGTGCCAGCTCACCTTTAGGAGATTTCGGGAATCAGCCCCAGCATTTT
CASSPLGDFGNQPQHF
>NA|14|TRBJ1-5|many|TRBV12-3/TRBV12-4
TGTGCCAGCAGTCCCCAGGGGACGGATCAGCCCCAGCATTTT
CASSPQGTDQPQHF
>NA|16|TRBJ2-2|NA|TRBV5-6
TGTGCCAGCAGCCCCCAGGGGCGGTCGAACACCGGGGAGCTGTTTTTT
CASSPQGRSNTGELFF
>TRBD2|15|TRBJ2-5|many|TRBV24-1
TGTGCCACCAGTGATCTAGCGGGGGCCCAAGAGACCCAGTACTTC
CATSDLAGAQETQYF
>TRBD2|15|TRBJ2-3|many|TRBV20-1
TGCAGTGCTAGAGATTCGGGGGGGCGCACAGATACGCAGTATTTT
CSARDSGGRTDTQYF
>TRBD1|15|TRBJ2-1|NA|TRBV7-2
TGTGCCAGCAGGGCCAGACAGGGAACGGGTAGTGAGCAGTTCTTC
CASRARQGTGSEQFF
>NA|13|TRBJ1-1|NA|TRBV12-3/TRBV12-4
TGTGCCAGCAGTTTAGTTGAGGGCTCTGAAGCTTTCTTT
CASSLVEGSEAFF
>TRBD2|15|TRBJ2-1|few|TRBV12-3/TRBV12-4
TGTGCCAGCAGTTCCGGCGGGGGGGCCAAGGATGAGCAGTTCTTC
CASSSGGGAKDEQFF
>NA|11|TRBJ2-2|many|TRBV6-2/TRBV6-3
TGTGCCAGCAGTCGAGCCGGGGAGCTGTTTTTT
CASSRAGELFF
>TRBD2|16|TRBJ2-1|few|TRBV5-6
TGTGCCAGCAGCTCCGACGCTAGCGGTACCTACAATGAGCAGTTCTTC
CASSSDASGTYNEQFF
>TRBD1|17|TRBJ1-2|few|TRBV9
TGTGCCAGCAGCGTAGAGGCCGGGACAGGGGGCATCTATGGCTACACCTTC
CASSVEAGTGGIYGYTF
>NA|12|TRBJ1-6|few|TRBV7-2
TGTGCCAGCAGCCCTCAGGGAGTATCCCTCCACTTT
CASSPQGVSLHF
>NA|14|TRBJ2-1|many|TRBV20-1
TGCAGTGCCTCGTCGACTTTCGACTACAATGAGCAGTTCTTC
CSASSTFDYNEQFF
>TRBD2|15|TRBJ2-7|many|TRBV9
TGTGCCAGCAGCCCCCACCGGACTAGCTCCTACGAGCAGTACTTC
CASSPHRTSSYEQYF
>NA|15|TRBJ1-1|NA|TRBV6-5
TGTGCCAGCACCCAAGGCTCAGGGGTGCGGACTGAAGCTTTCTTT
CASTQGSGVRTEAFF
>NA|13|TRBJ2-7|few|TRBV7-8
TGTGCCAGCAGCTTAGCGGGGTCTCGCGAGCAGTACTTC
CASSLAGSREQYF
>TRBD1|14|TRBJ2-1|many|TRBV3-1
TGTGCCAGCAGCCCAGAGACAGGGGCAGGTGAGCAGTTCTTC
CASSPETGAGEQFF
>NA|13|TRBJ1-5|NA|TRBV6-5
TGTGCCAGCAGGTTCGGACTAAATCAGCCCCAGCATTTT
CASRFGLNQPQHF
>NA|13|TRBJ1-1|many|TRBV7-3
TGTGCCAGCAGCGCCACAGGGACCACTGAAGCTTTCTTT
CASSATGTTEAFF
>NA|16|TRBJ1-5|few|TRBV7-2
TGTGCCAGCAGCTTATACGGGACGGATAGCAATCAGCCCCAGCATTTT
CASSLYGTDSNQPQHF
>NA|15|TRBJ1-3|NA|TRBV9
TGTGCCAGCAGCAGCCAGGGTTTTGCTGGAAACACCATATATTTT
CASSSQGFAGNTIYF
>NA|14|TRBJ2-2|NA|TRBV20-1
TGCAGTGCTAGACCCCTCCGGGTAGGCGGGGAGCTGTTTTTT
CSARPLRVGGELFF
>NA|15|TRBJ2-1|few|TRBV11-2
TGTGCCAGCAGCTTCGTCAGGAGCTCCTACAATGAGCAGTTCTTC
CASSFVRSSYNEQFF
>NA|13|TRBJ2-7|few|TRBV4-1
TGCGCCAGCAGCCAAGTGGAGGGAGGCGAGCAGTACTTC
CASSQVEGGEQYF
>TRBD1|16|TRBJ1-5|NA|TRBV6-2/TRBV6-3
TGTGCCAGCAGTTCCGGGACAGTTACTAGCAATCAGCCCCAGCATTTT
CASSSGTVTSNQPQHF
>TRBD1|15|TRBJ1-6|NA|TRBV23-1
TGCGCCAGCAGTCAGCGGCAGGGGGCCAATTCACCCCTCCACTTT
CASSQRQGANSPLHF
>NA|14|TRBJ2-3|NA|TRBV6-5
TGTGCCAGCAGCTTACTCGGGGGTGATGATACGCAGTATTTT
CASSLLGGDDTQYF
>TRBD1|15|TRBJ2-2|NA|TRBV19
TGTGCCAGCCGTCTGGGACAGGGGAACACCGGGGAGCTGTTTTTT
CASRLGQGNTGELFF
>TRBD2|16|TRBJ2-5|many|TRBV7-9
TGTGCCAGCAGCTTAGGACTAGCGGGGGGCCAAGAATCCCAGTACTTC
CASSLGLAGGQESQYF
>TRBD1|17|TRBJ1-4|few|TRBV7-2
TGTGCCAGCAGCTTCCAGGGACAGGGGACGCTTAATGAAAAACTGTTTTTT
CASSFQGQGTLNEKLFF
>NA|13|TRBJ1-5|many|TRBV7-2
TGTGCCAGCAGCCGGTATAGCAATCAGCCCCAGCATTTT
CASSRYSNQPQHF
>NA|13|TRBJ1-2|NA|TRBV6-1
TGTGCCAGCAGTGAGGCGGTGAACTATGGCTACACCTTC
CASSEAVNYGYTF
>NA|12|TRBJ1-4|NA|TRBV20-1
TGCAGTGCTAGGGAGGGAGGTGAAAAACTGTTTTTT
CSAREGGEKLFF
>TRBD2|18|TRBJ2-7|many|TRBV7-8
TGTGCCAGCAGCGGTAGGGTCCTAGCGGGGGGCCCAGACGGCGAGCAGTACTTC
CASSGRVLAGGPDGEQYF